These 10 T cell receptor beta chains originate from one sample sequenced in a study of T cell repertoires in cytomegalovirus infection. TCRdb itself ran the reads through MiXCR, one entry per CDR3 protein. The sample has 300,000 or so distinct CDR3 sequences; roughly a quarter are singletons. Sequencing was done on a sample of PBMCs. These receptors all come from a human donor in good health (CMV status not recorded). Some clones in this sample may be carry-over from other donors' samples.

This clonotype was observed a few times. The chain carries TRBV7-2 and TRBJ2-2; the D gene could be TRBD1 or TRBD2 (5 bases each). V was pared by 1 base and J by 2 bases, with 11 bases between. Germline loops: CDR1 SGHTA, CDR2 FQGNSA. CDR3 length: 16 residues. DNA of the CDR3: TGTGCCAGCAGCTTAGGGGGGAATGGTAACACCGGGGAGCTGTTTTTT. It codes for CASSLGGNGNTGELFF.

The V gene is TRBV25-1, the J gene TRBJ1-1, with D maybe TRBD1 (5 bases). This CDR3 region has 15 residues. Germline V gives CDR1 MGHDK, CDR2 SYGVNS. V was shortened by 8 bases and J by 2 bases, with 18 bases between the two germline ends. In DNA form, the CDR3 reads TGTGCCAGCCGGGGGTCAGGGCGGAACAACACTGAAGCTTTCTTT. Protein product: CASRGSGRNNTEAFF.

The rearrangement joins TRBV19 to TRBJ1-1; a weak D match, TRBD1 (6 bases). Germline CDR1 is LNHDA and CDR2 is SQIVND (reference sequence). Trimming removed 5 bases from V and 0 bases from J, with 16 bases in between. The CDR3 consists of 16 residues. CDR3 sequence reads: CASSHSHRAVNTEAFF. The CDR3 DNA reads as TGTGCCAGTAGTCACTCCCACAGGGCTGTGAACACTGAAGCTTTCTTT.

The chain recombines TRBV5-5 with TRBJ1-5; D possibly corresponds to TRBD1 (5 bases). V lost 3 bases, J lost 11 bases, and 18 bases lay in between. This CDR3 region has 14 residues. CDR1 is SGHKS and CDR2 is YYEKEE in the germline V gene (reference sequence). CDR3 residues: CASSSSGPSMAQHF. DNA for the CDR3: TGTGCCAGCAGCTCCTCGGGACCGTCCATGGCCCAGCATTTT.

Only a few counts were recorded for this clonotype. DNA for the CDR3: TGTGCCAGCAGTAATTTCGGGGCCCTCTACGAGCAGTACTTC. It specifies CASSNFGALYEQYF. The chain combines TRBV28 with TRBJ2-7, with D possibly called TRBD1 or TRBD2 (5 bases each). This CDR3 is 14 amino acids long. V was trimmed by 5 bases and J by 3 bases, leaving 14 bases between them. CDR1 is MDHEN and CDR2 is SYDVKM in the germline V gene.

This clonotype occurred a few times. The rearrangement links TRBV7-4 to TRBJ2-5; 12 bases are a match to TRBD1. Germline V gene lookup returns CDR1 SGHVT and CDR2 SQSDAQ. V lost 4 bases to trimming and J lost 5 bases; unmatched junction nucleotides: 5. This CDR3 is built from 15 residues. The DNA of the CDR3 is TGTGCCAGCAGCTCGGGACAGGGGGCATGGGAGACCCAGTACTTC. This codes for CASSSGQGAWETQYF.

The chain links TRBV20-1 to TRBJ2-5; 7 nucleotides align to TRBD1. With V trimmed by 6 bases and J by 5 bases, 9 bases remained unmatched. Germline loops: CDR1 DFQATT, CDR2 SNEGSKA (reference sequence). CDR3 length: 13 residues. CDR3 in DNA: TGCAGTGCCCGGAGGACAGGTCCTGAGACCCAGTACTTC. It codes for CSARRTGPETQYF.

This clonotype was recorded a few times. This chain joins TRBV20-1 and TRBJ2-3, with 9 nucleotides matching TRBD2. V shed 6 bases and J 3 bases; nucleotides not matched to a gene: 16. This CDR3 contains 17 residues. Germline V lookup: CDR1 DFQATT, CDR2 SNEGSKA (reference sequence). The DNA for the CDR3 is TGCAGTGCCCCCAGACTAGCGGCTGAGAGTTATACAGATACGCAGTATTTT. Encoded protein: CSAPRLAAESYTDTQYF.

V and J are TRBV28 and TRBJ2-1, with D possibly being TRBD1 or TRBD2 (6 bases each). The CDR3 has 14 residues. The V gene's germline CDR1 is MDHEN and CDR2 SYDVKM. The V gene lost 3 bases and the J gene lost 9 bases, with 15 bases spanning the gap. DNA of the CDR3: TGTGCCAGCAGTTTCCCCACCCCGGGGGCTGAGCAGTTCTTC. This encodes CASSFPTPGAEQFF.

Ten or more counts support this clonotype. The gene calls are TRBV7-2 and TRBJ2-2; possible D gene TRBD2, 5 bases. V was pared by 7 bases and J by 1 base, with 10 bases between. The CDR3 runs 14 residues. Germline V gene data show CDR1 as SGHTA and CDR2 as FQGNSA. The CDR3 DNA is TGTGCCAGCAAGAGACGGGAGAACACCGGGGAGCTGTTTTTT. This gives the protein CASKRRENTGELFF.